Listed here are 14 T cell receptor beta chains from one sample, sequenced in a study of regulatory T cells in long-lasting Graves disease. Time point: persistent/refractory GD, antithyroid drugs over 5 years with positive TRAb. The TCR library was made from RNA that had been extracted from PBMCs in TRIzol. Both iRepertoire HTBI primers and Arm-PCR of CDR3 regions were used to build the TCR beta libraries. TCRdb redid the calling of the multiplex PCR reads with MiXCR, one entry per CDR3 protein. Of a few hundred thousand distinct CDR3 sequences listed, roughly 24% were seen once; the top ten hold about 27%. Sequences were derived from peripheral blood mononuclear cells (PBMCs), sampled when the disease was refractory, from a patient treated with antithyroid drugs. All receptors come from a woman aged 40 to 55 with Graves disease.

This clonotype has just a few counts. The chain recombines TRBV19 with TRBJ2-7; TRBD2 agrees at 7 bases. Germline lookup yields CDR1 LNHDA and CDR2 SQIVND (reference sequence). The CDR3 has 14 residues. V gave up 6 bases and J gave up 2 bases; unmatched junction bases: 7. Here the CDR3 DNA reads TGTGCCAGTAGCACAGCTAGCGGAGCCTACGAGCAGTACTTC. Its protein product is CASSTASGAYEQYF.

This clonotype was counted at least ten times. The V and J genes are TRBV28 and TRBJ1-5; possibly TRBD1 for D (5 bases). CDR3 length: 15 residues. V was trimmed by 5 bases and J by 0 bases, leaving 11 bases between them. CDR1 MDHEN and CDR2 SYDVKM come from the germline V gene. CDR3 bases: TGTGCCAGCAGTCCGACAGTGTATAGCAATCAGCCCCAGCATTTT. This translates into CASSPTVYSNQPQHF.

This clonotype occurred a few times. The CDR3 nucleotides read TGTGCCAGCAGCTTGGTCTCGGTTCTGGAGACCCAGTACTTC. Translated: CASSLVSVLETQYF. J is TRBJ2-5 and V is TRBV5-6; D not resolved. The V end lost 0 bases, the J end lost 5 bases, and 11 bases lay between the germline ends. Germline V CDR1 and CDR2: SGHDT, YYEEEE. The CDR3 loop spans 14 amino acids. Full variable domain (remainder filled in from reference TRBV5-6 and TRBJ2-5): DAGVTQSPTHLIKTRGQQVTLRCSPKSGHDTVSWYQQALGQGPQFIFQYYEEEERQRGNFPDRFSGHQFPNYSSELNVNALLLGDSALYLCASSLVSVLETQYFGPGTRLLVL.

For this clonotype: One base away lies a much larger clone, so this may be a sequencing read error. The gene calls are TRBV5-8 and TRBJ2-7; 9 bases map to TRBD2. This CDR3 comprises 14 residues. Germline V gives CDR1 SGHTS, CDR2 YDEGEE. The CDR3 region is CASSLGTSLYEQCF. CDR3 in DNA: TGTGCCAGCAGCTTAGGGACTAGCCTCTACGAGCAGTGCTTC.

This clonotype was seen at least ten times. J is TRBJ1-5 and V is TRBV7-9, with D tentatively TRBD1 (5 bases). From germline, CDR1 is SEHNR and CDR2 FQNEAQ (reference sequence). Trimming cost V 5 bases and J 4 bases, with 12 bases left between them. The CDR3 contains 14 residues. CDR3 sequence reads: CASSPGTGNQPQHF. The CDR3 DNA follows: TGTGCCAGCAGCCCTGGGACGGGAAATCAGCCCCAGCATTTT.

The rearrangement uses TRBV28 and TRBJ2-2; D is unresolved. Germline loops: CDR1 MDHEN, CDR2 SYDVKM. The CDR3 length is 13 residues. Trimming shortened V by 10 bases and J by 6 bases, and 15 bases separated the two germline ends. CDR3 DNA sequence: TGTGCCACCCTAACCCAAGCCGCCGGGGAGCTGTTTTTT. Translation: CATLTQAAGELFF.

V and J are TRBV20-1 and TRBJ1-6; possibly TRBD1 for D (5 bases). The V and J ends lost 0 bases and 10 bases respectively, with 22 bases between them. The CDR3 spans 17 residues. CDR1 is DFQATT, CDR2 SNEGSKA, per germline (reference sequence). The DNA for the CDR3 is TGCAGTGCTAGAGATCTCGGGACCGAAAAAGGGGAGTCACCCCTCCACTTT. This translates into CSARDLGTEKGESPLHF.

The chain uses TRBV20-1 and TRBJ2-7; D not certain. This CDR3 has 14 residues. The V and J ends lost 3 bases and 2 bases respectively, with 14 bases between them. Germline V gene data show CDR1 as DFQATT and CDR2 as SNEGSKA (reference sequence). The CDR3 bases are TGCAGTGCTAGGGCAGGCGCCCATCCCTACGAGCAGTACTTC. This translates into CSARAGAHPYEQYF.

This clonotype was seen a handful of times. This sequence joins TRBV20-1 and TRBJ2-7, with 11 bases identical to TRBD2. Germline V gene data show CDR1 as DFQATT and CDR2 as SNEGSKA (reference sequence). The CDR3 consists of 15 residues. J gave up 1 base and V 1 base, and 3 bases lay outside the gene matches. The CDR3 coding sequence is TGCAGTGCTAGAGGAGGGACTAGCGGTTCCTACGAGCAGTACTTC. Translated: CSARGGTSGSYEQYF.

The rearrangement links TRBV14 to TRBJ2-5, with a possible D match to TRBD1 (6 bases). This CDR3 is 18 amino acids long. Looked up from germline, CDR1 is SGHDN and CDR2 is FVKESK. V shed 4 bases and J shed 4 bases, with 25 bases lying between them. CDR3 residues: CASSPGRFQLQGRETQYF. In nucleotides, the CDR3 is TGTGCCAGCAGCCCCGGTAGATTCCAGCTGCAGGGGCGAGAGACCCAGTACTTC.

This clonotype was seen more than once but under ten times. The chain recombines TRBV20-1 with TRBJ2-5; D is unclear. The ends were cut back, 3 bases at V and 5 bases at J, with 10 bases in the middle. The V gene's germline CDR1 is DFQATT and CDR2 SNEGSKA (reference sequence). The CDR3 totals 12 residues. The CDR3 spells CSASAAFETQYF. The CDR3 nucleotides read TGCAGTGCTAGTGCAGCGTTTGAGACCCAGTACTTC.

This chain joins TRBV7-9 and TRBJ1-5; maybe TRBD1 (5 bases). The CDR3 sequence is 14 residues long. Germline V lookup: CDR1 SEHNR, CDR2 FQNEAQ (reference sequence). Trimming removed 2 bases from V and 3 bases from J, with 8 bases in between. In DNA form, the CDR3 reads TGTGCCAGCAGCTTACAGGGATACAATCAGCCCCAGCATTTT. Translation gives CASSLQGYNQPQHF.

The J gene is TRBJ1-1, the V gene TRBV7-9, with D unresolved. The CDR3 is made up of 13 amino acids. V lost 7 bases, J lost 6 bases, and 15 bases lay in between. Per the germline V gene, CDR1 is SEHNR and CDR2 is FQNEAQ (reference sequence). CDR3 residues: CASIGTSRAEAFF. CDR3 in DNA: TGTGCCAGCATTGGCACCTCTAGGGCTGAAGCTTTCTTT.

The rearrangement uses TRBV7-6 and TRBJ1-3, with a possible D match to TRBD1 (5 bases). The CDR3 is 17 amino acids. Germline-derived CDR1 and CDR2 are SGHVS and FNYEAQ. V was pared by 7 bases and J by 0 bases, with 19 bases between. As DNA, the CDR3 is TGTGCCAGCATCAAGGGGTACCGCGGCGGCTCTGGAAACACCATATATTTT. Translating gives CASIKGYRGGSGNTIYF.